What follows are 17 T cell receptor beta chains derived from one specimen sequenced in a study of blood T cell repertoires in COVID-19. TCRdb's copy holds only in-frame clones and misses some; the assay was immunoSEQ multiplex PCR. The sample records 300,000 to 400,000 clones, roughly 86% being singletons. The sequencing input was peripheral blood. These receptors were obtained from a woman between 45 and 65 years old who had recovered from COVID-19.

The gene calls are TRBV30 and TRBJ2-1, with 9 positions matching TRBD2. V shed 2 bases and J 4 bases; nucleotides not matched to a gene: 9. The CDR3 extends over 16 amino acids. The germline gives CDR1 GTSNPN, CDR2 SVGIG (reference sequence). This chain's CDR3 is CAWSSPLAGVYNEQFF. The CDR3 nucleotides read TGTGCCTGGAGTTCTCCCTTAGCGGGAGTATACAATGAGCAGTTCTTC.

This chain connects TRBV30 to TRBJ1-6; no reliable D call. This CDR3 contains 14 residues. CDR1 and CDR2 from the germline V gene are GTSNPN and SVGIG (reference sequence). Trimming pared 5 bases from V and 10 bases from J, leaving 18 bases between. The CDR3 sequence: CAWSPGVFDSPLHF. Here the CDR3 DNA reads TGTGCCTGGTCCCCCGGGGTTTTCGACTCACCCCTCCACTTT.

The chain is built from TRBV27 and TRBJ2-1, with D perhaps matching TRBD1 (6 bases). V lost 6 bases, J lost 2 bases, and 11 bases lay in between. The CDR3 totals 14 residues. Germline lookup yields CDR1 MNHEY and CDR2 SMNVEV (reference sequence). The CDR3 DNA sequence: TGTGCCAGCAGCTCGCAGGGGACCTACAATGAGCAGTTCTTC. Translated: CASSSQGTYNEQFF.

The CDR3 DNA follows: TGTGCCAGTAGATCAGATAAGAATGAGCAGTTCTTC. Translating it yields CASRSDKNEQFF. The chain joins TRBV19 to TRBJ2-1; D uncertain. Germline CDR1 is LNHDA and CDR2 is SQIVND (reference sequence). With 6 bases removed from V and 7 bases from J, the gap between germline ends came to 10 bases. CDR3 length: 12 amino acids.

This sequence joins TRBV29-1 and TRBJ1-3, with D unclear. Trimming left V 8 bases short and J 4 bases short, with 9 bases between. The CDR3 length is 11 residues. CDR1 SQVTM and CDR2 ANQGSEA come from the germline V gene. CDR3 residues: CSYFAGNTIYF. The DNA for the CDR3 is TGCAGCTACTTCGCCGGAAACACCATATATTTT.

This rearrangement joins TRBV7-9 to TRBJ2-1; 7 positions match TRBD2. The J segment lost 5 bases and the V segment lost 5 bases, leaving 9 bases of the junction unmatched. Per the germline V gene, CDR1 is SEHNR and CDR2 is FQNEAQ (reference sequence). This CDR3 comprises 15 residues. CDR3 region: CASSPGSGDHNEQFF. CDR3 DNA: TGTGCCAGCAGCCCCGGAAGCGGGGATCACAATGAGCAGTTCTTC.

The rearrangement uses TRBV5-6 and TRBJ1-4; D is undetermined. The V end was cut by 1 base, the J end by 9 bases, with 13 bases between. The germline V gene has CDR1 SGHDT and CDR2 YYEEEE. The CDR3 is made up of 14 amino acids. CDR3 sequence: CASSLFISGKKLFF. The CDR3 nucleotides are TGTGCCAGCAGCTTGTTCATTTCGGGAAAAAAACTGTTTTTT.

This clone showed up just a few times. The genes are TRBV5-6 and TRBJ1-1; D might be TRBD1 (5 bases). V gave up 2 bases and J gave up 4 bases, with 12 bases separating them. Germline V gene sequence: CDR1 SGHDT, CDR2 YYEEEE. CDR3 length equals 14 residues. CDR3 in amino acids: CASSFLLGGTEAFF. The CDR3 DNA reads as TGTGCCAGCAGCTTTCTTCTCGGGGGCACTGAAGCTTTCTTT.

The chain carries TRBV30 and TRBJ1-1; 8 nucleotides agree with TRBD1. This CDR3 is built from 16 residues. Unmatched junction bases numbered 13, after V lost 2 bases and J lost 5 bases. Germline lookup yields CDR1 GTSNPN and CDR2 SVGIG (reference sequence). Here the CDR3 reads CAWSTFLTGGRTEAFF. The CDR3 nucleotides read TGTGCCTGGAGTACCTTCCTTACAGGGGGGAGGACTGAAGCTTTCTTT.

This chain connects TRBV19 to TRBJ1-6; 7 nucleotides agree with TRBD1. After removal of 7 bases from V and 10 bases from J, the junction contained 13 bases not matched to a gene. This CDR3 spans 15 amino acids. Per the germline V gene, CDR1 is LNHDA and CDR2 is SQIVND (reference sequence). DNA of the CDR3: TGTGCCAGTACCACGCCCGGCAGGGGGGACTCACCCCTCCACTTT. Its translation is CASTTPGRGDSPLHF. The full variable domain, with the rest looked up from reference TRBV19 and TRBJ1-6, is DGGITQSPKYLFRKEGQNVTLSCEQNLNHDAMYWYRQDPGQGLRLIYYSQIVNDFQKGDIAEGYSVSREKKESFPLTVTSAQKNPTAFYLCASTTPGRGDSPLHFGNGTRLTVT.

The chain's CDR3 is CASRAGTGGIGEQFF. CDR3 bases: TGTGCCAGCCGGGCCGGGACAGGGGGAATCGGTGAGCAGTTCTTC. This chain joins TRBV19 and TRBJ2-1; 11 bases are a match to TRBD1. V gave up 9 bases and J gave up 9 bases; unmatched junction bases: 13. The V gene's germline CDR1 is LNHDA and CDR2 SQIVND (reference sequence). This CDR3 spans 15 amino acids. The whole variable domain, remainder taken from reference TRBV19 and TRBJ2-1, is DGGITQSPKYLFRKEGQNVTLSCEQNLNHDAMYWYRQDPGQGLRLIYYSQIVNDFQKGDIAEGYSVSREKKESFPLTVTSAQKNPTAFYLCASRAGTGGIGEQFFGPGTRLTVL.

The genes are TRBV28 and TRBJ2-7; 9 positions match TRBD1. J was trimmed by 1 base and V by 10 bases; bases with no gene match: 8. Germline-derived CDR1 and CDR2 are MDHEN and SYDVKM. This CDR3 contains 14 residues. CDR3 DNA: TGTGCCATAGCCGGGACAGGGATTTCCTACGAGCAGTACTTC. Its protein is CAIAGTGISYEQYF. The full variable domain, completed using reference TRBV28 and TRBJ2-7, is DVKVTQSSRYLVKRTGEKVFLECVQDMDHENMFWYRQDPGLGLRLIYFSYDVKMKEKGDIPEGYSVSREKKERFSLILESASTNQTSMYLCAIAGTGISYEQYFGPGTRLTVT.

This clone has only one observation. This chain joins TRBV6-2 or TRBV6-3 and TRBJ2-2, with 8 bases lining up with TRBD1. The germline V gene encodes CDR1 MNHEY and CDR2 SVGEGT. The CDR3 covers 16 residues. V lost 0 bases and J lost 4; bases outside the gene matches: 4. The CDR3 loop reads CASSYSRGLGTGELFF. The CDR3 DNA reads TGTGCCAGCAGTTACTCCAGGGGGCTCGGCACCGGGGAGCTGTTTTTT.

This rearrangement joins TRBV5-1 to TRBJ2-3, with D possibly TRBD1 on 6 matching bases. V dropped 2 bases and J dropped 0 bases, with 16 bases sitting between them. The CDR3 consists of 17 residues. CDR1 is SGHRS, CDR2 YFSETQ, per germline. The CDR3: CASSLYGGQRSTDTQYF. The CDR3 DNA reads as TGCGCCAGCAGCTTATACGGCGGACAGAGAAGCACAGATACGCAGTATTTT.

The chain joins TRBV7-2 to TRBJ2-3, with a tentative D call TRBD1 (5 bases). This CDR3 is built from 15 residues. V was shortened by 5 bases and J by 4 bases, with 16 bases between the two germline ends. Germline loops: CDR1 SGHTA, CDR2 FQGNSA. CDR3 sequence (DNA): TGTGCCAGCAGCCTACTGGGTGGGGCCGCAGATACGCAGTATTTT. Residues: CASSLLGGAADTQYF.

The chain couples TRBV3-1 (or the pseudogene TRBV3-2) to TRBJ1-2, with D hard to call. This CDR3 is built from 14 residues. Trimming took 0 bases from V and 4 from J, leaving 9 bases between them. CDR1 and CDR2 (germline): LGHDT, YNNKEL (reference sequence). CDR3 residues: CASSQERVGYGYTF. The CDR3 DNA reads TGTGCCAGCAGCCAAGAAAGAGTTGGCTATGGCTACACCTTC.

V usage is TRBV28 and J usage is TRBJ2-5, with D unresolved. CDR1 MDHEN and CDR2 SYDVKM come from the germline V gene. Trimming took 6 bases from V and 4 from J, leaving 15 bases between them. CDR3 size: 14 residues. The chain's CDR3 is CASSPPRGSETQYF. The CDR3, as DNA: TGTGCCAGCAGCCCTCCAAGAGGCTCAGAGACCCAGTACTTC. The variable domain in full, completed from reference TRBV28 and TRBJ2-5, reads DVKVTQSSRYLVKRTGEKVFLECVQDMDHENMFWYRQDPGLGLRLIYFSYDVKMKEKGDIPEGYSVSREKKERFSLILESASTNQTSMYLCASSPPRGSETQYFGPGTRLLVL.